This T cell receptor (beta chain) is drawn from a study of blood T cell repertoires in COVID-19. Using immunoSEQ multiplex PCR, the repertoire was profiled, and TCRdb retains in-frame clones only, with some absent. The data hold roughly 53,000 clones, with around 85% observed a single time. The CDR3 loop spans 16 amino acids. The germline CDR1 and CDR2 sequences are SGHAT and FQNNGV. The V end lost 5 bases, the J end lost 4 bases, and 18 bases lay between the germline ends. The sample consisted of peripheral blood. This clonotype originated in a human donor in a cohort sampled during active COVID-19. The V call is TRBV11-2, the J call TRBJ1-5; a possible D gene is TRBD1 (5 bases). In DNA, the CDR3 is TGTGCCAGCAGCCCCCCCGACAGAAGTGTTAATCAGCCCCAGCATTTT. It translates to CASSPPDRSVNQPQHF.